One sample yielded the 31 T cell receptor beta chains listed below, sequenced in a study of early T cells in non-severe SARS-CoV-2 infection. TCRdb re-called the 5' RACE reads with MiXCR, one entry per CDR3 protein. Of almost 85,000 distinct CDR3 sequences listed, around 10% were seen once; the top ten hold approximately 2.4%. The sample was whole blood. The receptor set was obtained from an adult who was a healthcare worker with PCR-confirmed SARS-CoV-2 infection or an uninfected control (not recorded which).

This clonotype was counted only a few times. The CDR3 region is CASKMTSGKNNEQFF. CDR3 coding DNA: TGTGCCAGCAAGATGACTAGCGGGAAAAACAATGAGCAGTTCTTC. The J gene is TRBJ2-1, the V gene TRBV11-2; 11 nucleotides line up with TRBD2. This CDR3 spans 15 amino acids. V lost 7 bases and J lost 5; bases outside the gene matches: 7. Per the germline V gene, CDR1 is SGHAT and CDR2 is FQNNGV.

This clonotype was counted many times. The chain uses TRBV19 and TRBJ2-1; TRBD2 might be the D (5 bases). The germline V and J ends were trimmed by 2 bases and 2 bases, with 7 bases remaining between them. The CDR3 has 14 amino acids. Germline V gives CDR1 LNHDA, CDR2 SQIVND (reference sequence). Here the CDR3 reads CASSITRTYNEQFF. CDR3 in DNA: TGTGCCAGTAGTATAACTAGGACCTACAATGAGCAGTTCTTC.

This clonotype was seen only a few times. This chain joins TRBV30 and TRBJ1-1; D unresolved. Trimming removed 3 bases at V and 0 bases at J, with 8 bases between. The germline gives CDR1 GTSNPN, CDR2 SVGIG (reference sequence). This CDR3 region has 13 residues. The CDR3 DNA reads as TGTGCCTGGAGCCGTGGCCTGAACACTGAAGCTTTCTTT. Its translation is CAWSRGLNTEAFF.

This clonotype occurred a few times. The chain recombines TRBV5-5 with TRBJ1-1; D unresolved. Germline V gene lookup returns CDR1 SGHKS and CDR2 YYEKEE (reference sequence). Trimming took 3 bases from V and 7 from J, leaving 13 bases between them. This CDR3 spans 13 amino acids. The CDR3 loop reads CASSYRATLEAFF. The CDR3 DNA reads TGTGCCAGCAGCTACCGGGCTACTCTTGAAGCTTTCTTT.

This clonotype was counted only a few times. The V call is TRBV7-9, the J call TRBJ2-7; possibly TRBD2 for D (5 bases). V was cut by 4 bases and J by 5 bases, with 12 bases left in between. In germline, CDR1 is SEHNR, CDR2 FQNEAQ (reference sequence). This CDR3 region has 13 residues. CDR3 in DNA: TGTGCCAGCAGCTATTGGAGGTTCCACGAGCAGTACTTC. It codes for CASSYWRFHEQYF.

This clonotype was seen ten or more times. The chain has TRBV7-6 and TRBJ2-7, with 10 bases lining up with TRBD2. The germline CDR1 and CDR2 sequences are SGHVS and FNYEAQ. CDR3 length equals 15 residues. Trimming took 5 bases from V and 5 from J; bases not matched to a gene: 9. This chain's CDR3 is CASSPVPSGGNEQYF. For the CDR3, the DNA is TGTGCCAGCAGCCCCGTACCTAGCGGGGGCAACGAGCAGTACTTC. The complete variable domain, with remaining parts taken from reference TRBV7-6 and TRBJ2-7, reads GAGVSQSPRYKVTKRGQDVALRCDPISGHVSLYWYRQALGQGPEFLTYFNYEAQQDKSGLPNDRFSAERPEGSISTLTIQRTEQRDSAMYRCASSPVPSGGNEQYFGPGTRLTVT.

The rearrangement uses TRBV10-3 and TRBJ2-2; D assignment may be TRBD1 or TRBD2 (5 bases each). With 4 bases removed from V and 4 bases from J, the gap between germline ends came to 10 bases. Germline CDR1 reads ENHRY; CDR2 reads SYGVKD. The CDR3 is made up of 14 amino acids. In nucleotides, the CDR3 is TGTGCCATCAGTGGTGAGGGACCCACCGGGGAGCTGTTTTTT. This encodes CAISGEGPTGELFF.

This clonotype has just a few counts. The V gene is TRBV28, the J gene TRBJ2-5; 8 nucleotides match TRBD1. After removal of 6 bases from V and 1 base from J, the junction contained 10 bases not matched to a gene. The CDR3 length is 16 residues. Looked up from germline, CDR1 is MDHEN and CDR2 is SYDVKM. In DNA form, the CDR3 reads TGTGCCAGCAGCACCACTCAGGGGGCAGGCCAAGAGACCCAGTACTTC. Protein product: CASSTTQGAGQETQYF.

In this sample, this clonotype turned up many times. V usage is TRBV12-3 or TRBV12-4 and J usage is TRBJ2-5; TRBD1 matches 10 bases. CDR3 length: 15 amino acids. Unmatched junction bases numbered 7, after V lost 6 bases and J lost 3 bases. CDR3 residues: CASSPTGGLEETQYF. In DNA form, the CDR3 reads TGTGCCAGCAGCCCGACAGGGGGCCTTGAAGAGACCCAGTACTTC.

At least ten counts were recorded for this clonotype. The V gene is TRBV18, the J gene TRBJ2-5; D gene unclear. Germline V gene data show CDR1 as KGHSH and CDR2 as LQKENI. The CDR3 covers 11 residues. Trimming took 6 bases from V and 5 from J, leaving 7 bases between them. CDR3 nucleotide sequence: TGTGCCAGCTCCTCTCCGGAGACCCAGTACTTC. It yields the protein CASSSPETQYF.

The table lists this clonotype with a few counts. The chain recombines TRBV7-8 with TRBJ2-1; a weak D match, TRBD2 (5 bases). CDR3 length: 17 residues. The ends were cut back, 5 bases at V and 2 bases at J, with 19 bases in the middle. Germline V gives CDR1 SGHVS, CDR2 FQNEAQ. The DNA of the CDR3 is TGTGCCAGCAGCCGAGGGCTTGGGCCTCCCACCTACAATGAGCAGTTCTTC. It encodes CASSRGLGPPTYNEQFF. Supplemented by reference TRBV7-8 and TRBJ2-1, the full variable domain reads GAGVSQSPRYKVAKRGQDVALRCDPISGHVSLFWYQQALGQGPEFLTYFQNEAQLDKSGLPSDRFFAERPEGSVSTLKIQRTQQEDSAVYLCASSRGLGPPTYNEQFFGPGTRLTVL.

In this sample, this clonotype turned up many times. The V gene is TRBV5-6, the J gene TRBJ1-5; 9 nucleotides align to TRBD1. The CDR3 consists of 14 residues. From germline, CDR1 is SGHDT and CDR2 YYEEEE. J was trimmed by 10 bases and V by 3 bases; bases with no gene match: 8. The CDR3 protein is CASSSGTGRDPQHF. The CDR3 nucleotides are TGTGCCAGCAGCTCAGGGACAGGGAGGGATCCCCAGCATTTT.

The CDR3 nucleotides are TGTGCCAGCAGTTTATGGGAGTCCGCCCAAGAGACCCAGTACTTC. It codes for CASSLWESAQETQYF. J is TRBJ2-5 and V is TRBV28, with unresolved D. Trimming left V 0 bases short and J 1 base short, with 9 bases between. This CDR3 has 15 residues. Germline CDR1 reads MDHEN; CDR2 reads SYDVKM.

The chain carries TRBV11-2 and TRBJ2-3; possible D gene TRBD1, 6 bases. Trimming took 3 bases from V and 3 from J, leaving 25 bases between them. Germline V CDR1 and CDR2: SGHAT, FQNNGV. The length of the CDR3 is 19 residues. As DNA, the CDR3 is TGTGCCAGCAGCTTCCGTGGGCGATCGGGACAACAGATTACAGATACGCAGTATTTT. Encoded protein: CASSFRGRSGQQITDTQYF.

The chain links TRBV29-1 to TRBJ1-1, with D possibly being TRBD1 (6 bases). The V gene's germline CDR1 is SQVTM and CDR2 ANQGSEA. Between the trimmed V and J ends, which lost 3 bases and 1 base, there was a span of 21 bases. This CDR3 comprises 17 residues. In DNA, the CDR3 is TGCAGCGTTGAGTTTCGGGGGGCAATTTCCGGGAACACTGAAGCTTTCTTT. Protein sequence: CSVEFRGAISGNTEAFF.

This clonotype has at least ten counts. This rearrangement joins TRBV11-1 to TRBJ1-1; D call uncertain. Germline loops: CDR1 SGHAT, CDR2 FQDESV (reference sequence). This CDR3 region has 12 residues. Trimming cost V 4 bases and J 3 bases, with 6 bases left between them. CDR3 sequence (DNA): TGTGCCAGCAGCTCCTTGGACACTGAAGCTTTCTTT. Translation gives CASSSLDTEAFF.

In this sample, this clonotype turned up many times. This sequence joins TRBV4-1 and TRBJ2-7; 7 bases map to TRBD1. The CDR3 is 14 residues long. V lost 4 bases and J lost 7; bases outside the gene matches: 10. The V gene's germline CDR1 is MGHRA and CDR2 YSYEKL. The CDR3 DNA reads TGCGCCAGCAGCCGGGGACAGATCCACGTGGAGCAGTACTTC. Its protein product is CASSRGQIHVEQYF.

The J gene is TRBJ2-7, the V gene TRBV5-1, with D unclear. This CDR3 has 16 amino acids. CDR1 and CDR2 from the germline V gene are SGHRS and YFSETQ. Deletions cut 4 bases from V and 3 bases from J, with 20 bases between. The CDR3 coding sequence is TGCGCCAGCAGCCTTACCTTTCCTGCTGCGGTCTACGAGCAGTACTTC. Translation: CASSLTFPAAVYEQYF.

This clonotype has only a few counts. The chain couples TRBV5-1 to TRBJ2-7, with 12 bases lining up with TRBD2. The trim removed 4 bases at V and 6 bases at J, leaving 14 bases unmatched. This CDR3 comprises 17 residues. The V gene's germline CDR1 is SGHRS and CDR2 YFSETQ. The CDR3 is CASSGLAGPNPSGEQYF. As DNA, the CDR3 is TGCGCCAGCAGCGGACTAGCGGGACCCAACCCAAGCGGCGAGCAGTACTTC.

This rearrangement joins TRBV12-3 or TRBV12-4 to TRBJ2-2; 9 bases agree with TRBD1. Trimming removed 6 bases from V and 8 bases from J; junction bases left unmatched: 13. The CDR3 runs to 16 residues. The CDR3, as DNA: TGTGCCAGCAGGCCTTCTGCCGGGACAGGGAATGGGGAGCTGTTTTTT. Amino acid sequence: CASRPSAGTGNGELFF.

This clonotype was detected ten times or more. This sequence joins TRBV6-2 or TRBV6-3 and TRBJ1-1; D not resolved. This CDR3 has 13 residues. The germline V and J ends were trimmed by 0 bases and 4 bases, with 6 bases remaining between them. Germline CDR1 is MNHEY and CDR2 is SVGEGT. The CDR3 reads CASSYSASTEAFF. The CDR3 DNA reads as TGTGCCAGCAGTTACTCGGCAAGCACTGAAGCTTTCTTT.

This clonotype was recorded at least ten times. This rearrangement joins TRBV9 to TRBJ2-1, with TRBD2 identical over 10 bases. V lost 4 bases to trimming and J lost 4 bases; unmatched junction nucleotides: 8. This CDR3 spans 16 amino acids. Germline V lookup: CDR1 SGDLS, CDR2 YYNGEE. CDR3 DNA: TGTGCCAGCAGCCTCCGGACTAGCGGCTATTACAATGAGCAGTTCTTC. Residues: CASSLRTSGYYNEQFF.

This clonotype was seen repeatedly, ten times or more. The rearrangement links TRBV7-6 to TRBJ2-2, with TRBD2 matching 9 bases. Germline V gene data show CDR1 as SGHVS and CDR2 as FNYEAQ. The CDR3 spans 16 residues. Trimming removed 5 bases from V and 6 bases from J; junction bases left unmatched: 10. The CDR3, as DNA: TGTGCCAGCAGCCGAAGGTCTAGCGGGACGTCCGGGGAGCTGTTTTTT. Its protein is CASSRRSSGTSGELFF.

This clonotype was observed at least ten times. Written as DNA, the CDR3 is TGTGCCAGCAGCCCGAAGGACAGGGGCCGTCAACCTGGGGCCAACGTCCTGACTTTC. This sequence encodes CASSPKDRGRQPGANVLTF. The V call is TRBV7-9, the J call TRBJ2-6; 9 bases are shared with TRBD1. Germline V CDR1 and CDR2: SEHNR, FQNEAQ (reference sequence). The CDR3 loop spans 19 amino acids. The J segment lost 2 bases and the V segment lost 5 bases, leaving 13 bases of the junction unmatched.

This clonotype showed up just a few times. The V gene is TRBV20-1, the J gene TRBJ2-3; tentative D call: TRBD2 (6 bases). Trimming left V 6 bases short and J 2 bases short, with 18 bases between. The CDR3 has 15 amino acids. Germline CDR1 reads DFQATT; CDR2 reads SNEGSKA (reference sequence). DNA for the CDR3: TGCAGTGCCCTCGGACGGCCGGGGGACACAGATACGCAGTATTTT. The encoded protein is CSALGRPGDTDTQYF.

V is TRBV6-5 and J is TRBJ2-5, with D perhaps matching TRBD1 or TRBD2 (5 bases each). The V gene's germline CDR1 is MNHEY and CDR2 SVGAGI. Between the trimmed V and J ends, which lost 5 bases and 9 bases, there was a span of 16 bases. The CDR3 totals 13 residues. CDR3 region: CASSPGTAASQYF. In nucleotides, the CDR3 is TGTGCCAGCAGTCCCGGGACGGCCGCGTCCCAGTACTTC.

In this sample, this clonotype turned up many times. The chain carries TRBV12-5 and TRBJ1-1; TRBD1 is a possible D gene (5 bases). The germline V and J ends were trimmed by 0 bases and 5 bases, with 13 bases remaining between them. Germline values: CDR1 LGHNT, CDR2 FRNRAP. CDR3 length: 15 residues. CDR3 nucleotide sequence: TGTGCTAGTGGTTTGGTACCCGGGGCTTGGACTGAAGCTTTCTTT. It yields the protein CASGLVPGAWTEAFF.

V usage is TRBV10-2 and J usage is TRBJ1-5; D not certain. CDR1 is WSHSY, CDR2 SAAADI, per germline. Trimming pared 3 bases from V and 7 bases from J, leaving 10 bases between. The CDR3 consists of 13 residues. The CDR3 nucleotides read TGCGCCAGCAGTGATTTTGTCCGCCAGCCCCAGCATTTT. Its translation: CASSDFVRQPQHF.

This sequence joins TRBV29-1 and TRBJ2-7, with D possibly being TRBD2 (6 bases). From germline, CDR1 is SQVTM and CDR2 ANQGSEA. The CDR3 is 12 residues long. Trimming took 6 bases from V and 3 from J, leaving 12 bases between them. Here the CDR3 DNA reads TGCAGCGTAGGGGACTCCATCTACGAGCAGTACTTC. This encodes CSVGDSIYEQYF.

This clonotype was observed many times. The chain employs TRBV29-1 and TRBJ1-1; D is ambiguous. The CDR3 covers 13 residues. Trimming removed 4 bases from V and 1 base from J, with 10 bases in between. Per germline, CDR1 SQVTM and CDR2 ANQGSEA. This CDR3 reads CSVGQKTNTEAFF. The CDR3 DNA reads TGCAGCGTTGGCCAGAAAACGAACACTGAAGCTTTCTTT.

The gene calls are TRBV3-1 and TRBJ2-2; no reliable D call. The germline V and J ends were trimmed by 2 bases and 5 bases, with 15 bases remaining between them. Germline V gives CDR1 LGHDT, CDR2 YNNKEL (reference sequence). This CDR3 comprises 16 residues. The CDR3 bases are TGTGCCAGCAGCCAAAACCGGTGGGATCGGACCGGGGAGCTGTTTTTT. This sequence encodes CASSQNRWDRTGELFF.